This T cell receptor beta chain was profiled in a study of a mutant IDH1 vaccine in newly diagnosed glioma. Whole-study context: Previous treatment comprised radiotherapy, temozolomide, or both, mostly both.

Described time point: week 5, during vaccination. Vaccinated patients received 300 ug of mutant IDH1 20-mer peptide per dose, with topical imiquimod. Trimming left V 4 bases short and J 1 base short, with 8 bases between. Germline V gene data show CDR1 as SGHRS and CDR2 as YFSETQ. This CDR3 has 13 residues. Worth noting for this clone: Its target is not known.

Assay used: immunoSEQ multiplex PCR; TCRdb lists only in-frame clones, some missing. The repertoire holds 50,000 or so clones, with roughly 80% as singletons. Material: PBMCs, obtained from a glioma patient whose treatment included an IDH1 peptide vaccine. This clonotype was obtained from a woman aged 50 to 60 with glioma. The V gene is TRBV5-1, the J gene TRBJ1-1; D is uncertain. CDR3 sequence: CASSAGPNTEAFF. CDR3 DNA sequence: TGCGCCAGCAGCGCCGGACCGAACACTGAAGCTTTCTTT.